This TCR beta chain appears in the sequencing data of a study of blood T cell repertoires in COVID-19. Study as a whole: The origin of the acute and convalescent COVID-19 samples was the United States, Italy and Spain. In each case, the material was cDNA or gDNA derived from T cells, B-cell-depleted T cells, or PBMCs.

Patients of the Seattle cohort, enrolled during active infection, were followed longitudinally. In the authors' methods: Amplified reference gene primers provided the basis for estimating nucleated cell counts. Measured with immunoSEQ multiplex PCR; TCRdb has only the in-frame clones, and not every one. V and J calls and clone size are given by that table; D and trimming were obtained from the DNA. In the table there are a few hundred thousand clones, about nine tenths of which are singletons. CDR1 and CDR2 (germline): MNHNY, SVGAGI (reference sequence). The CDR3 extends over 11 amino acids. V was clipped by 8 bases and J by 4 bases, with 8 bases between them.

Sequences were obtained from peripheral blood. The chain combines TRBV6-6 with TRBJ1-1; D unresolved. The receptor comes from a woman aged 25 to 39 with COVID-19, enrolled during active disease. CDR3 DNA: TGTGCCAGCCGCGAGAGCACTGAAGCTTTCTTT. Protein product: CASRESTEAFF.